This T cell receptor beta chain derives from a study of breast tumors, draining lymph nodes, adjacent tissues (dated by TCRdb to about 2016). For context, the study as a whole: TCR beta repertoires were compared across tumor, adjacent nontumor tissue and axillary lymph nodes obtained from breast cancer patients. In human breast cancer, the study set out to evaluate how tumor, surrounding tissue and draining lymph node repertoires relate to one another and whether T cells may move between these sites.

Sequenced on an Illumina HiSeq 2000. TCR beta chain libraries were generated through multiplex PCR amplification. High-throughput sequencing was used to analyze the amplified TCR beta chain products. TCRdb's own reprocessing of the public reads used fastp at Q25 and MiXCR and kept productive beta chains. Each record represents a unique CDR3 protein, reported with the most common genes and DNA among its rows. The table for this sample lists roughly 110,000 distinct CDR3 sequences; 30% of them were counted only once. The top ten clones comprise around 5.9% of the sample. Notes on this clonotype: Its antigen is currently not known. Base qualities are not recorded, but no much larger clone differs from it by a single base.

Summary of the overall study and its limitations: The data were considered consistent with the idea that most tumor T cells come from the lymph node and then expand in tumor tissue. The conclusion that tumor T cells originate in lymph nodes was framed as consistent with a hypothesis rather than directly demonstrated. Tumor T-cell repertoires showed less diversity than lymph node repertoires and more diversity than nontumor tissue repertoires, and tumor T-cell repertoires showed preferential V and J gene usage. Tumor and nontumor tissue repertoires were found to be significantly more similar in luminal-like than in basal-like breast cancer.

Lymph node samples came from the axillary draining lymph nodes of breast cancer patients. The cysteine opens and the phenylalanine closes a CDR3 of 15 amino acids. Only the CDR3 portion is preserved as DNA: 45 bases, with reading frame beginning at the first base. The germline V end is reduced by 0 bases and the J end by 7 bases; junction bases left unmatched: 6. As encoded in the germline V gene (reference sequence), CDR1 is DFQATT while CDR2 is SNEGSKA. This receptor chain uses TRBV20-1 and TRBJ1-4; 9 central bases correspond to TRBD1. This TCR came from a female donor with breast cancer. Some clones in this sample may be carry-over from other donors' samples. The sample was axillary lymph node tissue. The DNA sequence is given as TGCAGTGCTAGAGAACAGGGGGCGATGCGTGAAAAACTGTTTTTT. This sequence encodes CSAREQGAMREKLFF.